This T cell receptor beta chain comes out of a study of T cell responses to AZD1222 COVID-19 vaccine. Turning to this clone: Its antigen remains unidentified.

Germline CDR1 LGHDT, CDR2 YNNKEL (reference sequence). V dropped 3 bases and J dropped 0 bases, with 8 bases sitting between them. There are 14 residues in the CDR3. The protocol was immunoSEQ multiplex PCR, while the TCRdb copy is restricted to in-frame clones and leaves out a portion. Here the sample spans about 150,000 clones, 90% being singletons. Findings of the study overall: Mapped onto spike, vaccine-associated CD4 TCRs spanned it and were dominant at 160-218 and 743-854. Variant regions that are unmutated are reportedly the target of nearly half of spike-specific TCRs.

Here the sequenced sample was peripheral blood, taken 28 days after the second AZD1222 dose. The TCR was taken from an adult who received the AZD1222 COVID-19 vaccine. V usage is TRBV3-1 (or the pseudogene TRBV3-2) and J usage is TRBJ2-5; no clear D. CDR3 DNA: TGTGCCAGCAGCCAGGATAGGTACCAAGAGACCCAGTACTTC. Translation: CASSQDRYQETQYF.